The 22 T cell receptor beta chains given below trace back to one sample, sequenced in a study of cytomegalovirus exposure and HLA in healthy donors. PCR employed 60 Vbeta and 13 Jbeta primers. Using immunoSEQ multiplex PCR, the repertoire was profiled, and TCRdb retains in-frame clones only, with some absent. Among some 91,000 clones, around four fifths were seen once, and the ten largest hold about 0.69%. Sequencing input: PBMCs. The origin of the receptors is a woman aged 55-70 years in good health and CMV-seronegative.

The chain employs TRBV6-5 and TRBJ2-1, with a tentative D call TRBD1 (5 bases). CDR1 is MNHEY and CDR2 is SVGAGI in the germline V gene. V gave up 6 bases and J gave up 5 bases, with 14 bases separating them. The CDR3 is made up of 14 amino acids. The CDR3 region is CASRSYSRDNEQFF. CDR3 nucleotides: TGTGCCAGCAGATCCTATTCCAGGGACAATGAGCAGTTCTTC.

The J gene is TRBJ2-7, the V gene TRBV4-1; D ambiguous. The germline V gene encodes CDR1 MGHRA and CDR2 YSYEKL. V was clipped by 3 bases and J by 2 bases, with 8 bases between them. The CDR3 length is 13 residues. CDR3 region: CASSHRVAYEQYF. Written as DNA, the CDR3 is TGCGCCAGCAGCCATCGGGTCGCCTACGAGCAGTACTTC.

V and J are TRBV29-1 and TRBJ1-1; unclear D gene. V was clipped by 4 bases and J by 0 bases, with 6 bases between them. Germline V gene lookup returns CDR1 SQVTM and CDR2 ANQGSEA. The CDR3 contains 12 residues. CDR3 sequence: CSVGGLNTEAFF. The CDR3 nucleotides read TGCAGCGTTGGCGGTTTGAACACTGAAGCTTTCTTT.

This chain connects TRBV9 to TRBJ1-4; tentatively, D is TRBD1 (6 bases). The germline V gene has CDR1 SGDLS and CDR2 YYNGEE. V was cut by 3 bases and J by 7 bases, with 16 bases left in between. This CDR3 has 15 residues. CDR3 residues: CASSAARGASEKLFF. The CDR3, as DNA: TGTGCCAGCAGCGCCGCCCGGGGGGCGAGTGAAAAACTGTTTTTT.

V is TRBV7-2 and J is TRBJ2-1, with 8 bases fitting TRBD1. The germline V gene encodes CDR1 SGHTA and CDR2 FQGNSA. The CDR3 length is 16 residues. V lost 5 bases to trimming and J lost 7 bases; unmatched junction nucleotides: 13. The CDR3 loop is CASSRTTGAPLNEQFF. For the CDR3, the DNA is TGTGCCAGCAGCAGGACGACAGGGGCCCCTTTGAATGAGCAGTTCTTC.

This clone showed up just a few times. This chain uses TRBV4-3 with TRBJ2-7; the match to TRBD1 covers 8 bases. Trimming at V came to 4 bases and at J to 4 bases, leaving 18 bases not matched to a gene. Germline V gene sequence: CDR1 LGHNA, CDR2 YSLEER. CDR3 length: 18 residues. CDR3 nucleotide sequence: TGCGCCAGCAGCCGCTGTTGGACAGGGTGTCAGGGTCCATACGAGCAGTACTTC. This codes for CASSRCWTGCQGPYEQYF.

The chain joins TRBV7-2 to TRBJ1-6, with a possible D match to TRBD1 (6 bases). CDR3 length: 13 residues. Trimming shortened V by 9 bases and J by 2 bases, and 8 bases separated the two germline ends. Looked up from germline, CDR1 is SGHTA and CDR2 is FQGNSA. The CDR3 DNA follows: TGTGCCAGTCAGGGGCCCTATAATTCACCCCTCCACTTT. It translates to CASQGPYNSPLHF. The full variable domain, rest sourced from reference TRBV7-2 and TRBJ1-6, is GAGVSQSPSNKVTEKGKDVELRCDPISGHTALYWYRQSLGQGLEFLIYFQGNSAPDKSGLPSDRFSAERTGGSVSTLTIQRTQQEDSAVYLCASQGPYNSPLHFGNGTRLTVT.

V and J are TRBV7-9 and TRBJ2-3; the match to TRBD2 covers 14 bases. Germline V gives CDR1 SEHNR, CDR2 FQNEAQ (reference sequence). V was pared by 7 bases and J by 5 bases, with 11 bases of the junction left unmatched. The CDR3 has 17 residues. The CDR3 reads CASTFGGLAGVGDTQYF. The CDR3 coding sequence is TGTGCCAGCACTTTTGGGGGACTAGCGGGAGTAGGAGATACGCAGTATTTT.

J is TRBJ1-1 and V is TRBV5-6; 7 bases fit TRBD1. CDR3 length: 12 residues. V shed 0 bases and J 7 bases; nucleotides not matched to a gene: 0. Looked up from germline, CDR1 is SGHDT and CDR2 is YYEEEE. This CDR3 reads CASSLGDSEAFF. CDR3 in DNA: TGTGCCAGCAGCTTGGGGGACAGTGAAGCTTTCTTT.

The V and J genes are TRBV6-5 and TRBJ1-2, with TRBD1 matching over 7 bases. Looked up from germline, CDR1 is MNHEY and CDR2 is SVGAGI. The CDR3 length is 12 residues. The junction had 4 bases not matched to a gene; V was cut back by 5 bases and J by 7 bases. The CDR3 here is CASSRDRVGYTF. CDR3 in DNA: TGTGCCAGCAGTCGTGACAGGGTTGGCTACACCTTC.

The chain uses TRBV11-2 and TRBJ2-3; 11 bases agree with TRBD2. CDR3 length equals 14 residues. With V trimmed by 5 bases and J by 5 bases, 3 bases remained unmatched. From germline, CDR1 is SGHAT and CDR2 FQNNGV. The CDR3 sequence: CASSDGLAGDTQYF. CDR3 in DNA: TGTGCCAGCAGCGACGGACTAGCGGGAGATACGCAGTATTTT. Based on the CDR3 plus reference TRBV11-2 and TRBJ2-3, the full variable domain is EAGVAQSPRYKIIEKRQSVAFWCNPISGHATLYWYQQILGQGPKLLIQFQNNGVVDDSQLPKDRFSAERLKGVDSTLKIQPAKLEDSAVYLCASSDGLAGDTQYFGPGTRLTVL.

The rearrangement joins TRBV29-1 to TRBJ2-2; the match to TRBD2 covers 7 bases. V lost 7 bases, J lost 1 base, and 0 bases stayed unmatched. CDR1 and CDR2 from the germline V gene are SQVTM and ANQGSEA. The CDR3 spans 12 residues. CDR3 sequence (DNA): TGCAGCGGGGGGGGGAACACCGGGGAGCTGTTTTTT. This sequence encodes CSGGGNTGELFF.

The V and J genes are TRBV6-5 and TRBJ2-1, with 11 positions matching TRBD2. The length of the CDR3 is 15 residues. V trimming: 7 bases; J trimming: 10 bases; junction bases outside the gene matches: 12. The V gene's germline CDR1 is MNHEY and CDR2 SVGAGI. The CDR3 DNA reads TGTGCCAGCACAACGACTAGCGGGGCGCCCATGGAGCAGTTCTTC. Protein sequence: CASTTTSGAPMEQFF.

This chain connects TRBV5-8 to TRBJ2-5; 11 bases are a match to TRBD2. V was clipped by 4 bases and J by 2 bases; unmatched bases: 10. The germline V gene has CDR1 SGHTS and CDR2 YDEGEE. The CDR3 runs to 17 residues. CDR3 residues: CASSTRGLADSQETQYF. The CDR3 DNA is TGTGCCAGCAGCACTCGGGGACTAGCGGATTCACAAGAGACCCAGTACTTC.

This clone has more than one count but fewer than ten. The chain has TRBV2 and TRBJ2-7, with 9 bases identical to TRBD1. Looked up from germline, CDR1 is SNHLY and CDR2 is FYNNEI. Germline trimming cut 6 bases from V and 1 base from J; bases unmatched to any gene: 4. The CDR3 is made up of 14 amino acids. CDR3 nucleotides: TGTGCCAGCAGAATGACAGGGGGGTCCTACGAGCAGTACTTC. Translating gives CASRMTGGSYEQYF.

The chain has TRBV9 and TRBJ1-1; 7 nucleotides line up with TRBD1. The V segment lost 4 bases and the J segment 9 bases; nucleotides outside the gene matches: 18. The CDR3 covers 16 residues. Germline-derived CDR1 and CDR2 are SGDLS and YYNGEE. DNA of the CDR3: TGTGCCAGCAGCCCCCTTGGACAGGACGAACAAATCCAAGCTTTCTTT. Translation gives CASSPLGQDEQIQAFF.

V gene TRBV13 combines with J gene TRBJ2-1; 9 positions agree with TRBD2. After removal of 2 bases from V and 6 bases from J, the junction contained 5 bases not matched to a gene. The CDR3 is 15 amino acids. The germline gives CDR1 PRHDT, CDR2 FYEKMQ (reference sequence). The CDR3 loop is CASSLWREGRNEQFF. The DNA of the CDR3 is TGTGCCAGCAGCTTATGGCGGGAGGGTCGCAATGAGCAGTTCTTC.

CDR3 DNA: TGTGCCAGCAGCTTAGCGTCCAAGGGGTATGGCTACACCTTC. It yields the protein CASSLASKGYGYTF. The rearrangement uses TRBV7-2 and TRBJ1-2; D is possibly TRBD1 (5 bases). V was clipped by 0 bases and J by 5 bases, with 10 bases between them. This CDR3 has 14 amino acids. CDR1 is SGHTA, CDR2 FQGNSA, per germline.

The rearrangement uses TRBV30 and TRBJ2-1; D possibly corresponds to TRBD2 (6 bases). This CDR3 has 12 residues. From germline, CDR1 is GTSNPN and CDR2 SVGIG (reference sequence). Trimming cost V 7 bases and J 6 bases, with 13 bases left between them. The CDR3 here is CASIGSGNEQFF. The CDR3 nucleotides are TGTGCCTCAATCGGGAGTGGCAATGAGCAGTTCTTC.

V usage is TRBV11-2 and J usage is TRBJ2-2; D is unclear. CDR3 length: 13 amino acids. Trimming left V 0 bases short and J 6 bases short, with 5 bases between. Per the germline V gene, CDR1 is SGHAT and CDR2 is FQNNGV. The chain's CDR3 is CASSLDNSGELFF. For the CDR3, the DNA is TGTGCCAGCAGCTTAGATAATTCCGGGGAGCTGTTTTTT.

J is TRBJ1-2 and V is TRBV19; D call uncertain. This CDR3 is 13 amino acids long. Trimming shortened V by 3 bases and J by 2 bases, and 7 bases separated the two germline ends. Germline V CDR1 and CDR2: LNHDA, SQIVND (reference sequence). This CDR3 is CASSININYGYTF. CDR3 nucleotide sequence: TGTGCCAGTAGTATTAATATCAACTATGGCTACACCTTC.

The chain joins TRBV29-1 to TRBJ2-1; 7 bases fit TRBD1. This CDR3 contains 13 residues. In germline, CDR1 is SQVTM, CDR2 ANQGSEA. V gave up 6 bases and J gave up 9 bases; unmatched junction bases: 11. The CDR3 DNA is TGCAGCGTCCGTGGGACAGCGGCGGGTGAGCAGTTCTTC. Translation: CSVRGTAAGEQFF.